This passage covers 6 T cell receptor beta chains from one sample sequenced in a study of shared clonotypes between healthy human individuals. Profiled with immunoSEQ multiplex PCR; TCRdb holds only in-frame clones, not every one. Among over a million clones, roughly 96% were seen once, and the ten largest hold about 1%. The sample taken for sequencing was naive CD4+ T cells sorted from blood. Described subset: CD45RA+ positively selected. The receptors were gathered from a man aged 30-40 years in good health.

The CDR3 loop reads CAISGDRDRGDEQYF. The CDR3 bases are TGTGCCATCAGTGGAGACCGGGACAGGGGCGACGAGCAGTACTTC. The rearrangement uses TRBV10-3 and TRBJ2-7, with 10 bases matching TRBD1. The J segment lost 5 bases and the V segment lost 4 bases, leaving 8 bases of the junction unmatched. The CDR3 has 15 residues. Germline V gives CDR1 ENHRY, CDR2 SYGVKD.

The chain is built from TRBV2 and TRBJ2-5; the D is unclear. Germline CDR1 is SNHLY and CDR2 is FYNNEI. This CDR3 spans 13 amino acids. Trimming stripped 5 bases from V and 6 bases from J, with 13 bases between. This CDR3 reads CASSPYVVKTQYF. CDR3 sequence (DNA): TGTGCCAGCAGTCCGTACGTAGTCAAGACCCAGTACTTC.

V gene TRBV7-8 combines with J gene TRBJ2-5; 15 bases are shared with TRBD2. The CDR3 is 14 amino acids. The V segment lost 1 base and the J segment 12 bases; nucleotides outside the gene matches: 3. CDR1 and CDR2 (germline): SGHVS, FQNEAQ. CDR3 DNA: TGTGCCAGCAGCTTAGGCAGGACTAGCGGGAGGGAGTACTTC. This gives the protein CASSLGRTSGREYF.

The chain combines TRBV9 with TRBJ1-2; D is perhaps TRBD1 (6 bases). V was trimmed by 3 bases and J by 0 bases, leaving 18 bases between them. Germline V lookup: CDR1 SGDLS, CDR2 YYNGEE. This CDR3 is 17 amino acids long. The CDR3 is CASSGSLGGSPNYGYTF. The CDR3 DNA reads TGTGCCAGCAGCGGGAGCTTGGGGGGCAGTCCTAACTATGGCTACACCTTC.

Written as DNA, the CDR3 is TGTGCCACCAGGGACAGGGTGAACACTGAAGCTTTCTTT. Protein product: CATRDRVNTEAFF. The V and J genes are TRBV2 and TRBJ1-1; the match to TRBD1 covers 9 bases. The trim removed 10 bases at V and 0 bases at J, leaving 3 bases unmatched. The CDR3 contains 13 residues. CDR1 is SNHLY and CDR2 is FYNNEI in the germline V gene.

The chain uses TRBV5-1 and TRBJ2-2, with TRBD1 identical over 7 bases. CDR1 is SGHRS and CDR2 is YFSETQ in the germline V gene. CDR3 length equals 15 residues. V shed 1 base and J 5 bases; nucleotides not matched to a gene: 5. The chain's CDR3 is CASSLTGDETGELFF. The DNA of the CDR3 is TGCGCCAGCAGCTTGACAGGGGATGAAACCGGGGAGCTGTTTTTT. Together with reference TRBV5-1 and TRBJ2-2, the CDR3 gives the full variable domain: KAGVTQTPRYLIKTRGQQVTLSCSPISGHRSVSWYQQTPGQGLQFLFEYFSETQRNKGNFPGRFSGRQFSNSRSEMNVSTLELGDSALYLCASSLTGDETGELFFGEGSRLTVL.